In this sample, the clone carrying this TCR beta chain turned up once. Measured with immunoSEQ multiplex PCR; TCRdb has only the in-frame clones, and not every one. Of some 52,000 clones in the sample, 92% were seen once. Germline CDR1 SGHTA, CDR2 FQGTGA. This CDR3 is built from 12 residues. Trimming cost V 5 bases and J 14 bases, with 13 bases left between them. These data belong to a study of T cell changes during pregnancy in multiple sclerosis. This TCR was recovered from a female donor with multiple sclerosis, enrolled in a pregnancy study. The sequences come from CD4+ T cells from peripheral blood mononuclear cells, collected in the third trimester of pregnancy. The chain couples TRBV7-3 to TRBJ1-6; no definite D call. Here the CDR3 reads CASSLPRGSLHF. CDR3 DNA sequence: TGTGCCAGCAGCCTGCCTAGAGGTTCCCTCCACTTT.